This is a list of T cell receptor beta chains from one sample in a study of blood T cell repertoires in COVID-19. Assay: immunoSEQ multiplex PCR; the TCRdb copy retains only in-frame clones and omits some. The table has roughly 120,000 clones, approximately 88% seen once. The sequenced material came from peripheral blood. Source of these receptors: a woman between 70 and 85 years old with acute or convalescent COVID-19. Each CDR3 is given with its conserved first and last residue. Each record gives: V gene, J gene, CDR3 protein.

v_gene: TRBV5-1
j_gene: TRBJ1-2
CDR3aa: CASSRRQGAVDGYTF

v_gene: TRBV3-1/TRBV3-2
j_gene: TRBJ1-2
CDR3aa: CASRDTGQSNGYTF

v_gene: TRBV11-3
j_gene: TRBJ1-3
CDR3aa: CASSLGPAPGNTIYF

v_gene: TRBV2
j_gene: TRBJ2-1
CDR3aa: CASKREVVDSSYNEQFF

v_gene: TRBV10-1
j_gene: TRBJ2-1
CDR3aa: CASSTTDYNEQFF

v_gene: TRBV4-1
j_gene: TRBJ1-5
CDR3aa: CASSQDGSQTSNQPQHF

v_gene: TRBV4-2
j_gene: TRBJ2-2
CDR3aa: CASSQGRDGELFF

v_gene: TRBV28
j_gene: TRBJ2-1
CDR3aa: CASSLWTALTYNEQFF

v_gene: TRBV5-4
j_gene: TRBJ2-5
CDR3aa: CASSYRGLETQYF

v_gene: TRBV6-5
j_gene: TRBJ2-3
CDR3aa: CAIGEHRTGTDTQYF

v_gene: TRBV19
j_gene: TRBJ1-5
CDR3aa: CASSIGESNQPQHF

v_gene: TRBV19
j_gene: TRBJ1-5
CDR3aa: CASSKIPGQGRQPQHF

v_gene: TRBV5-5
j_gene: TRBJ2-3
CDR3aa: CASRRDRDTDTQYF

v_gene: TRBV6-1
j_gene: TRBJ1-1
CDR3aa: CASSDPAGAYTEAFF

v_gene: TRBV3-1/TRBV3-2
j_gene: TRBJ1-5
CDR3aa: CASSGASSNQPQHF

v_gene: TRBV6-5
j_gene: TRBJ2-2
CDR3aa: CASRTGANTGELFF

v_gene: TRBV6-6
j_gene: TRBJ2-7
CDR3aa: CASSYGAYYEQYF

v_gene: TRBV19
j_gene: TRBJ2-2
CDR3aa: CASSIRGAGGELFF

v_gene: TRBV3-1/TRBV3-2
j_gene: TRBJ1-4
CDR3aa: CATSIGRDRNEKLFF

v_gene: TRBV25-1
j_gene: TRBJ2-1
CDR3aa: CASSEHRDRTYNEQFF

v_gene: TRBV4-1
j_gene: TRBJ1-6
CDR3aa: CASSRQYNSPLHF

v_gene: TRBV25-1
j_gene: TRBJ2-1
CDR3aa: CASSKNWDSNEQFF

v_gene: TRBV24-1
j_gene: TRBJ2-1
CDR3aa: CATSDRQVSYNEQFF

v_gene: TRBV29-1
j_gene: TRBJ1-1
CDR3aa: CSVGHFTGGDTEAFF

v_gene: TRBV11-3
j_gene: TRBJ2-3
CDR3aa: CASSPGPLRAQYF

v_gene: TRBV6-5
j_gene: TRBJ2-7
CDR3aa: CASSYRDRGLYEQYF

v_gene: TRBV28
j_gene: TRBJ1-4
CDR3aa: CASSSKAGNEKLFF

v_gene: TRBV6-1
j_gene: TRBJ1-5
CDR3aa: CASSEGRDQPQHF

v_gene: TRBV13
j_gene: TRBJ1-1
CDR3aa: CASSLGMNTEAFF

v_gene: TRBV18
j_gene: TRBJ2-3
CDR3aa: CASSQLGDTQYF

v_gene: TRBV11-1
j_gene: TRBJ1-4
CDR3aa: CASSSGQGATNEKLFF

v_gene: TRBV15
j_gene: TRBJ1-3
CDR3aa: CATSKPRGDREDTSSGNTIYF

v_gene: TRBV5-1
j_gene: TRBJ1-2
CDR3aa: CASSLEPPGGRNYGYTF

v_gene: TRBV5-1
j_gene: TRBJ2-1
CDR3aa: CASSLTRNEQFF

v_gene: TRBV19
j_gene: TRBJ2-1
CDR3aa: CASSRTGTPNEQFF

v_gene: TRBV5-1
j_gene: TRBJ1-6
CDR3aa: CASSLGTVESSPLHF

v_gene: TRBV19
j_gene: TRBJ1-1
CDR3aa: CASSFREANTEAFF

v_gene: TRBV27
j_gene: TRBJ2-1
CDR3aa: CASGYRGGEQFF

v_gene: TRBV5-6
j_gene: TRBJ2-1
CDR3aa: CASSSRARDSAFYFF

v_gene: TRBV13
j_gene: TRBJ1-1
CDR3aa: CASSSGRPGQGAVGAFF

v_gene: TRBV28
j_gene: TRBJ2-7
CDR3aa: CASSLWGVSEQYF

v_gene: TRBV5-1
j_gene: TRBJ2-7
CDR3aa: CASSLGRIFRGPYEQYF

v_gene: TRBV7-8
j_gene: TRBJ2-1
CDR3aa: CASSLHEGRDEQFF

v_gene: TRBV2
j_gene: TRBJ2-1
CDR3aa: CASSEGGGRSMSSYNEQFF

v_gene: TRBV5-1
j_gene: TRBJ2-7
CDR3aa: CASSPDRTRSYEQYF

v_gene: TRBV7-6
j_gene: TRBJ1-5
CDR3aa: CASSLGTGESNQPQHF

v_gene: TRBV6-1
j_gene: TRBJ2-5
CDR3aa: CASSEGDRNQETQYF

v_gene: TRBV4-1
j_gene: TRBJ2-1
CDR3aa: CASSQLGRVNFEQFF

v_gene: TRBV24-1
j_gene: TRBJ2-1
CDR3aa: CATSDSQAGGYYNEQFF